A single sample gave rise to the 28 T cell receptor beta chains below, sequenced in a study of T cells expressing NK-cell markers. From the 5' RACE reads, TCRdb lists one entry per CDR3 protein and no DNA. The table for this sample gives 450,000 to 600,000 distinct CDR3 sequences. The source material was blood T cells: a sorted CD56 or NKG2C T cell subset, CD4+ or CD8+ T cells, or bulk PBMC T cells (not recorded which). The receptors were sampled from a man aged 18 to 29 in good health.

The J gene is TRBJ1-1, the V gene TRBV2. The CDR3 is made up of 11 amino acids. The germline gives CDR1 SNHLY, CDR2 FYNNEI. CDR3 residues: CASPTDTEAFF. Together with reference TRBV2 and TRBJ1-1, the CDR3 gives the full variable domain: EPEVTQTPSHQVTQMGQEVILRCVPISNHLYFYWYRQILGQKVEFLVSFYNNEISEKSEIFDDQFSVERPDGSNFTLKIRSTKLEDSAMYFCASPTDTEAFFGQGTRLTVV.

The chain uses TRBV5-1 and TRBJ2-5; with no DNA, the TCRdb D assignment of TRBD1 cannot be verified. Germline loops: CDR1 SGHRS, CDR2 YFSETQ. The length of the CDR3 is 15 residues. This CDR3 is CASSGGGGGHETQYF.

The chain couples TRBV29-1 to TRBJ2-1; TCRdb's D call, TRBD2, is unchecked because there is no DNA. This CDR3 has 16 residues. Germline V gene lookup returns CDR1 SQVTM and CDR2 ANQGSEA. The CDR3 is CSVVSLANLDYNEQFF.

The chain uses TRBV6-5 and TRBJ2-1. The length of the CDR3 is 14 residues. The germline gives CDR1 MNHEY, CDR2 SVGAGI. Here the CDR3 reads CASSYSVADSEQFF.

J is TRBJ2-1 and V is TRBV12-3 or TRBV12-4. This CDR3 region has 15 residues. Here the CDR3 reads CASIEQDPVYNEQFF.

The gene calls are TRBV2 and TRBJ2-2; TCRdb outputs TRBD2, but without DNA this stays unchecked. The CDR3 totals 14 residues. Looked up from germline, CDR1 is SNHLY and CDR2 is FYNNEI. The CDR3 loop reads CASGGTSVTGELFF.

The CDR3 spells CASTGSAKNIQYF. The chain couples TRBV12-3 or TRBV12-4 to TRBJ2-4; as DNA is missing, the TRBD1 call by TCRdb cannot be tested. This CDR3 spans 13 amino acids.

The chain is built from TRBV12-3 or TRBV12-4 and TRBJ2-1; the D gene TCRdb calls, TRBD2, cannot be checked with no DNA. The CDR3 runs to 15 residues. CDR3 sequence reads: CASNIGVAGGYEQFF.

This chain connects TRBV9 to TRBJ2-7; TCRdb returns TRBD1, unconfirmable since there is no DNA. CDR3 size: 15 residues. Per germline, CDR1 SGDLS and CDR2 YYNGEE. CDR3 region: CASSVGGTEHYEQYF.

The chain uses TRBV24-1 and TRBJ2-5. The CDR3 runs 13 residues. Per the germline V gene, CDR1 is KGHDR and CDR2 is SFDVKD. This chain's CDR3 is CATSAYFQETQYF.

The chain uses TRBV12-3 or TRBV12-4 and TRBJ1-4; TCRdb's D gene call, TRBD1, goes unchecked for lack of DNA. This CDR3 is built from 15 residues. The CDR3: CASRRGGTLSEKLFF.

The V and J genes are TRBV29-1 and TRBJ2-7; lacking DNA, the TRBD1 call made by TCRdb goes unchecked. Germline V CDR1 and CDR2: SQVTM, ANQGSEA. The CDR3 contains 14 residues. CDR3 amino acids: CSVHDPGPLYEQYF.

The V gene is TRBV11-2, the J gene TRBJ2-3; the TCRdb D gene call, TRBD2, has no DNA to confirm it. Germline CDR1 and CDR2: SGHAT and FQNNGV. CDR3 length: 15 residues. The chain's CDR3 is CASSPSGVGTDTQYF.

This chain connects TRBV3-1 to TRBJ2-1; as DNA is missing, the TRBD2 call by TCRdb cannot be tested. From germline, CDR1 is LGHDT and CDR2 YNNKEL (reference sequence). This CDR3 region has 14 residues. The CDR3 is CASSQGVAGGPQFF.

The chain links TRBV4-1 to TRBJ2-2. The CDR3 is made up of 14 amino acids. CDR1 and CDR2 from the germline V gene are MGHRA and YSYEKL. CDR3 sequence reads: CASSQEQDSGELFF.

The gene calls are TRBV5-1 and TRBJ2-3; TCRdb indicates TRBD1, and absent DNA this call remains unverified. The CDR3 is made up of 15 amino acids. From germline, CDR1 is SGHRS and CDR2 YFSETQ. The CDR3 loop reads CASKTQPPWSDTQYF.

This chain uses TRBV4-3 with TRBJ2-7; TCRdb names TRBD2, which stays unverified in the absence of DNA. The CDR3 covers 14 residues. The germline V gene has CDR1 LGHNA and CDR2 YSLEER. The CDR3 is CASSQAGGGYEQYF.

This rearrangement joins TRBV28 to TRBJ1-5; TCRdb designates TRBD1, a call that cannot be tested without DNA. The CDR3 spans 14 residues. Germline assignment: CDR1 MDHEN and CDR2 SYDVKM. CDR3 in amino acids: CASTWTTSIRPQHF.

The V and J genes are TRBV20-1 and TRBJ2-3; TCRdb gives TRBD2 as the D gene, but with no DNA this cannot be confirmed. CDR3 length: 15 amino acids. CDR1 is DFQATT, CDR2 SNEGSKA, per germline (reference sequence). The CDR3 sequence: CSATPSAGAAHAQYF.

The genes are TRBV29-1 and TRBJ2-1; TCRdb reports TRBD2, a call that lacks DNA to check it against. The CDR3 is made up of 14 amino acids. Looked up from germline, CDR1 is SQVTM and CDR2 is ANQGSEA. The CDR3 loop is CSVAGRELGNEQFF.

The chain has TRBV10-3 and TRBJ2-5; TCRdb picks TRBD1, but there is no DNA to check that call. Germline V gene lookup returns CDR1 ENHRY and CDR2 SYGVKD. The length of the CDR3 is 13 residues. Here the CDR3 reads CASAPGSEETQYF.

The chain employs TRBV15 and TRBJ2-4; the D call of TRBD2 rests on TCRdb alone, since no DNA is present to check it. The CDR3 spans 16 residues. Germline CDR1 LNHNV, CDR2 YYDKDF (reference sequence). The CDR3 sequence: CATSRLAGQAKNIQYF.

CDR3 in amino acids: CAWSSEPGGLETQYF. The chain has TRBV30 and TRBJ2-5; TCRdb outputs TRBD1, but without DNA this stays unchecked. CDR1 and CDR2 from the germline V gene are GTSNPN and SVGIG (reference sequence). This CDR3 is 15 amino acids long.

The chain links TRBV5-1 to TRBJ2-3; without DNA, the TCRdb call of TRBD2 cannot be checked. This CDR3 is 15 amino acids long. Germline V gene sequence: CDR1 SGHRS, CDR2 YFSETQ. The CDR3 reads CASSRTSGLTDTQYF.

The CDR3 sequence: CSASLPGFPTQYF. The chain is built from TRBV20-1 and TRBJ2-3; the D call from TCRdb, TRBD2, cannot be confirmed without DNA. The length of the CDR3 is 13 residues. CDR1 and CDR2 from the germline V gene are DFQATT and SNEGSKA (reference sequence).

The chain employs TRBV29-1 and TRBJ2-2; the TRBD1 assignment by TCRdb is unverifiable without DNA. The germline V gene has CDR1 SQVTM and CDR2 ANQGSEA. This CDR3 has 15 residues. CDR3 amino acids: CSVELSTGSTGELFF.

The V gene is TRBV3-1, the J gene TRBJ2-6; TCRdb calls TRBD1, which cannot be checked without DNA. The CDR3 extends over 18 amino acids. Germline values: CDR1 LGHDT, CDR2 YNNKEL (reference sequence). CDR3 protein: CASSQVGGRYSGANVLTF.

The chain combines TRBV11-1 with TRBJ2-6; TCRdb outputs TRBD1, but without DNA this stays unchecked. The CDR3 length is 21 residues. Looked up from germline, CDR1 is SGHAT and CDR2 is FQDESV (reference sequence). CDR3 region: CASDLFLYGTGPSPGANVLTF.